The 16 T cell receptor beta chains presented below share a single source sample, sequenced in a study of CD8+CD57+ T cells in acquired aplastic anemia. Notes on the study in general: A lower diversity was found for CD8+CD57+ cells than for total CD4+ and CD8+ pools in patients.

Their target antigens are unknown. Researchers used genomic DNA as the template to profile TCR beta VDJ and CDR3. A single record per CDR3 protein comes from TCRdb applying MiXCR to the reads. Found here are roughly 17,000 distinct CDR3 sequences, less than 45% of them singletons; the top ten hold 65% to 90%. CD8+CD57+ cell expansion had been shown by flow cytometry in patients chosen for sequencing. The sequencing sample was made of CD8+CD57+ T cells sorted from PBMCs. Subset of the sample: bead-enriched CD8+CD57+ effector memory T cells from SAA patients. The receptors come from a human donor with aplastic anemia.

This clonotype was observed a handful of times. The chain joins TRBV7-2 to TRBJ1-2, with a weak D call TRBD1 (5 bases). Germline loops: CDR1 SGHTA, CDR2 FQGNSA. Trimming left V 5 bases short and J 4 bases short, with 8 bases between. The length of the CDR3 is 12 residues. Written as DNA, the CDR3 is TGTGCCAGCAGCCAGGGTGTCTATGGCTACACCTTC. Translation gives CASSQGVYGYTF.

This clonotype was picked up many times. The chain joins TRBV18 to TRBJ1-1; no firm D call. Trimming left V 2 bases short and J 7 bases short, with 8 bases between. CDR1 is KGHSH, CDR2 LQKENI, per germline. The CDR3 is 12 residues long. The CDR3 region has the DNA TGTGCCAGCTCACCAGGTGACCTTGAAGCTTTCTTT. Translating gives CASSPGDLEAFF.

The gene calls are TRBV15 and TRBJ2-7; tentatively, D is TRBD1 (6 bases). CDR1 and CDR2 from the germline V gene are LNHNV and YYDKDF (reference sequence). The CDR3 runs to 13 residues. Trimming shortened V by 3 bases and J by 5 bases, and 11 bases separated the two germline ends. CDR3 region: CATSSSGVDEQYF. CDR3 coding DNA: TGTGCCACCAGCAGCTCAGGGGTTGACGAGCAGTACTTC.

There are many counts of this clonotype. The genes are TRBV29-1 and TRBJ2-7, with D unresolved. The germline V gene has CDR1 SQVTM and CDR2 ANQGSEA. The CDR3 is 12 residues long. The V gene lost 1 base and the J gene lost 3 bases, with 7 bases spanning the gap. In nucleotides, the CDR3 is TGCAGCGTTGAAGTTACAGACTACGAGCAGTACTTC. Translation: CSVEVTDYEQYF.

The chain carries TRBV5-1 and TRBJ2-7, with no clear D. The CDR3 is made up of 12 amino acids. From germline, CDR1 is SGHRS and CDR2 YFSETQ. The germline V and J ends were trimmed by 3 bases and 4 bases, with 8 bases remaining between them. CDR3 sequence (DNA): TGCGCCAGCAGCTACGACCGGTACGAGCAGTACTTC. Its protein product is CASSYDRYEQYF.

This clonotype was picked up a small number of times. J is TRBJ2-7 and V is TRBV7-2; 10 nucleotides agree with TRBD2. The V segment lost 6 bases and the J segment 1 base; nucleotides outside the gene matches: 3. CDR3 length: 14 amino acids. CDR1 is SGHTA, CDR2 FQGNSA, per germline. The CDR3 spells CASRSSGGSYEQYF. The CDR3 nucleotides are TGTGCCAGCAGATCTAGCGGGGGTTCCTACGAGCAGTACTTC.

This sequence joins TRBV29-1 and TRBJ2-7, with 10 positions matching TRBD1. CDR1 SQVTM and CDR2 ANQGSEA come from the germline V gene. The CDR3 sequence is 16 residues long. J gave up 2 bases and V 4 bases, and 11 bases lay outside the gene matches. The chain's CDR3 is CSVVNPRQGAPYEQYF. As DNA, the CDR3 is TGCAGCGTTGTCAATCCAAGACAGGGGGCGCCCTACGAGCAGTACTTC.

V usage is TRBV4-1 and J usage is TRBJ2-5; 10 positions match TRBD1. The V and J ends lost 0 bases and 2 bases, in that order; junction bases with no gene match: 6. The CDR3 loop spans 17 amino acids. Looked up from germline, CDR1 is MGHRA and CDR2 is YSYEKL. The DNA of the CDR3 is TGCGCCAGCAGCCAAGAGCGGGGGGACAGGGGACAAGAGACCCAGTACTTC. This codes for CASSQERGDRGQETQYF.

A word on this clonotype: The junction differs from germline at one of its ends, possibly a read error. The chain carries TRBV11-3 and TRBJ1-3; weak D call: TRBD1 (5 bases). Looked up from germline, CDR1 is SGHNT and CDR2 is YENEEA. The CDR3 runs to 15 residues. CDR3 sequence: CASTTGARAGNAIYF. Here the CDR3 DNA reads TGTGCCAGCACCACCGGGGCACGAGCTGGAAACGCCATATATTTT.

V is TRBV30 and J is TRBJ1-1, with D maybe TRBD1 (5 bases). There are 14 residues in the CDR3. Trimming removed 5 bases from V and 0 bases from J, with 13 bases in between. Germline CDR1 reads GTSNPN; CDR2 reads SVGIG (reference sequence). CDR3 sequence (DNA): TGTGCCTGGGGCCCCGGGACGGTGAACACTGAAGCTTTCTTT. It is translated as CAWGPGTVNTEAFF.

This clonotype was counted many times. V usage is TRBV19 and J usage is TRBJ1-5, with D perhaps TRBD1 (6 bases). This CDR3 comprises 14 residues. The germline V and J ends were trimmed by 8 bases and 3 bases, with 14 bases remaining between them. Germline V gene data show CDR1 as LNHDA and CDR2 as SQIVND (reference sequence). In DNA form, the CDR3 reads TGTGCCAGTGATACGAGGGACACCAATCAGCCCCAGCATTTT. It yields the protein CASDTRDTNQPQHF.

Ten or more counts support this clonotype. This chain's CDR3 is CASGDLRGEQYF. The CDR3 nucleotides are TGTGCCAGCGGGGATCTGAGGGGCGAGCAGTACTTC. This rearrangement joins TRBV7-2 to TRBJ2-7, with D possibly being TRBD1 or TRBD2 (5 bases each). V lost 8 bases, J lost 6 bases, and 14 bases lay in between. In germline, CDR1 is SGHTA, CDR2 FQGNSA. This CDR3 contains 12 residues.

This clonotype has ten or more counts. The chain uses TRBV20-1 and TRBJ1-6; TRBD1 is a possible D gene (6 bases). CDR1 is DFQATT, CDR2 SNEGSKA, per germline (reference sequence). The CDR3 length is 15 residues. The ends were cut back, 5 bases at V and 6 bases at J, with 17 bases in the middle. CDR3: CSALRVDRLNSPLHF. In DNA, the CDR3 is TGCAGTGCTCTCCGAGTCGACAGGCTTAATTCACCCCTCCACTTT.

Only a few counts were recorded for this clonotype. V gene TRBV10-3 combines with J gene TRBJ1-6; D is unresolved. V dropped 6 bases and J dropped 8 bases, with 11 bases sitting between them. The CDR3 has 13 residues. From germline, CDR1 is ENHRY and CDR2 SYGVKD. As DNA, the CDR3 is TGTGCCATCAGAGCAAGGACGGATTCACCCCTCCACTTT. Translation: CAIRARTDSPLHF.

This clonotype has ten or more counts. The J gene is TRBJ2-7, the V gene TRBV4-2, with D possibly TRBD2 on 5 matching bases. Per the germline V gene, CDR1 is LGHNA and CDR2 is YNFKEQ. The V end lost 2 bases, the J end lost 7 bases, and 15 bases lay between the germline ends. The CDR3 sequence is 14 residues long. The CDR3 nucleotides read TGTGCCAGCAGCCAAACAGACTACCCGAGGGAGCAGTACTTC. This gives the protein CASSQTDYPREQYF.

This clonotype has a single count. The junction departs from the called germline gene at one end, perhaps through a read error. The chain uses TRBV15 and TRBJ1-3; D might be TRBD1 (5 bases). The CDR3 is 15 residues long. Germline CDR1 and CDR2: LNHNV and YYDKDF (reference sequence). DNA for the CDR3: TGTGCTACCATGCGGGACGCGAACTCTGGAAACACCATATATTTT. Protein product: CATMRDANSGNTIYF.